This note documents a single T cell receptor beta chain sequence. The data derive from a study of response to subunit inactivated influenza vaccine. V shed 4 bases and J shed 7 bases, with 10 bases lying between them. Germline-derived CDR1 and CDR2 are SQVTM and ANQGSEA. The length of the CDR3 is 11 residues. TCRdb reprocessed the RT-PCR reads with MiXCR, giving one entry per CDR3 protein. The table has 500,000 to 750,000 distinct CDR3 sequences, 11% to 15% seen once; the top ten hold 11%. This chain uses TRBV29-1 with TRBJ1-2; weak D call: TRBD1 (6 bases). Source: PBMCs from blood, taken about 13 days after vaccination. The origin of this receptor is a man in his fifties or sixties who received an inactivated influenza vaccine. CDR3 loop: CSVGRGAGYTF. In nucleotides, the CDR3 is TGCAGCGTTGGGAGGGGGGCTGGCTACACCTTC.